These 27 T cell receptor beta chains share one sample of origin, sequenced in a study of shared clonotypes between healthy human individuals. CD45RO-negative cells were positively selected for CCR7, leaving out terminally differentiated effector memory CD45RA+ cells. Clones were read by immunoSEQ multiplex PCR, and TCRdb kept only the in-frame ones, dropping some. The data hold under 600,000 clones, with roughly 98% observed a single time. The specimen sequenced was naive CD8+ T cells sorted from blood. The receptors here all came from a man aged 30-40 years in good health.

The rearrangement links TRBV15 to TRBJ2-2, with TRBD1 matching 8 bases. The CDR3 is 15 amino acids. Germline CDR1 reads LNHNV; CDR2 reads YYDKDF (reference sequence). Trimming cost V 4 bases and J 2 bases; bases outside gene matches: 3. The DNA of the CDR3 is TGTGCCACCAGCAAGGACAGGGAAAACACCGGGGAGCTGTTTTTT. Its protein product is CATSKDRENTGELFF.

The rearrangement uses TRBV6-1 and TRBJ1-1; 9 nucleotides match TRBD1. Germline V gene lookup returns CDR1 MNHNS and CDR2 SASEGT. Losses at the gene ends were 2 bases for V and 1 base for J; bases not matched to a gene: 5. The CDR3 sequence is 16 residues long. The CDR3 is CASSELGQGSNTEAFF. CDR3 DNA sequence: TGTGCCAGCAGTGAACTTGGACAGGGGTCGAACACTGAAGCTTTCTTT.

The gene calls are TRBV18 and TRBJ2-1, with 7 bases aligning to TRBD2. The CDR3 consists of 18 residues. The germline V gene encodes CDR1 KGHSH and CDR2 LQKENI. Trimming cost V 1 base and J 1 base; bases outside gene matches: 10. The chain's CDR3 is CASSPQTRAGPSYNEQFF. The CDR3 nucleotides read TGTGCCAGCTCACCACAAACTCGAGCGGGACCTTCCTACAATGAGCAGTTCTTC.

This rearrangement joins TRBV5-1 to TRBJ2-1; possibly TRBD1 or TRBD2 for D (5 bases each). The CDR3 is made up of 15 amino acids. Germline V gives CDR1 SGHRS, CDR2 YFSETQ. V lost 7 bases and J 6 bases, leaving 20 bases between the germline ends. The CDR3 DNA reads as TGCGCCAGCCGTCTTTATGAGGGGTTGGCCAATGAGCAGTTCTTC. Its protein product is CASRLYEGLANEQFF. The whole variable domain, filled in from reference TRBV5-1 and TRBJ2-1, reads KAGVTQTPRYLIKTRGQQVTLSCSPISGHRSVSWYQQTPGQGLQFLFEYFSETQRNKGNFPGRFSGRQFSNSRSEMNVSTLELGDSALYLCASRLYEGLANEQFFGPGTRLTVL.

The V call is TRBV4-3, the J call TRBJ1-1; 7 nucleotides align to TRBD1. Trimming removed 0 bases from V and 1 base from J; junction bases left unmatched: 2. The CDR3 has 15 residues. CDR1 and CDR2 (germline): LGHNA, YSLEER. CDR3 in amino acids: CASSQDRGKNTEAFF. The CDR3 bases are TGCGCCAGCAGCCAAGACAGGGGGAAGAACACTGAAGCTTTCTTT.

In its sample, this clone was seen once. The CDR3 is CASSVEAIRTEAFF. The CDR3 nucleotides read TGTGCCAGCAGCGTAGAGGCAATACGGACTGAAGCTTTCTTT. The chain joins TRBV9 to TRBJ1-1; D is unclear. Trimming cost V 0 bases and J 5 bases, with 11 bases left between them. This CDR3 has 14 amino acids. Germline CDR1 SGDLS, CDR2 YYNGEE. The variable domain in full, completed from reference TRBV9 and TRBJ1-1, reads DSGVTQTPKHLITATGQRVTLRCSPRSGDLSVYWYQQSLDQGLQFLIQYYNGEERAKGNILERFSAQQFPDLHSELNLSSLELGDSALYFCASSVEAIRTEAFFGQGTRLTVV.

The rearrangement links TRBV7-6 to TRBJ2-3, with 7 bases fitting TRBD2. CDR3 length: 16 residues. Germline trimming cut 4 bases from V and 4 bases from J; bases unmatched to any gene: 11. Germline V CDR1 and CDR2: SGHVS, FNYEAQ. The CDR3 nucleotides read TGTGCCAGCAGCTCGGCTCTGGCGGGGGACCCAGATACGCAGTATTTT. This translates into CASSSALAGDPDTQYF.

This chain connects TRBV6-1 to TRBJ2-7; D is perhaps TRBD2 (7 bases). The CDR3 runs to 17 residues. The ends were cut back, 0 bases at V and 3 bases at J, with 18 bases in the middle. CDR1 and CDR2 (germline): MNHNS, SASEGT. The DNA of the CDR3 is TGTGCCAGCAGTGAAGCGGGAGGAAGCGGGACAATCTACGAGCAGTACTTC. It is translated as CASSEAGGSGTIYEQYF.

Only one count was recorded for this clone. This sample includes further DNA sequences coding for the same CDR3. The chain joins TRBV11-2 to TRBJ2-1; D unresolved. V lost 6 bases to trimming and J lost 4 bases, with 4 bases between them. The CDR3 covers 11 residues. Germline CDR1 reads SGHAT; CDR2 reads FQNNGV. CDR3 protein: CASRGYNEQFF. CDR3 sequence (DNA): TGTGCCAGCAGGGGGTACAATGAGCAGTTCTTC.

V gene TRBV11-2 combines with J gene TRBJ2-3; D is perhaps TRBD2 (5 bases). The CDR3 is 16 amino acids. Trimming took off 5 bases at V and 2 bases at J, with 17 bases between the two ends. Germline values: CDR1 SGHAT, CDR2 FQNNGV. CDR3 DNA sequence: TGTGCCAGCAGCCCCCCTCGTGGGAGCATCACAGATACGCAGTATTTT. Translating gives CASSPPRGSITDTQYF.

This CDR3 is CASWTYFMEAGSGANTEAFF. DNA of the CDR3: TGTGCCAGCTGGACTTATTTTATGGAGGCGGGGTCAGGGGCGAACACTGAAGCTTTCTTT. The chain carries TRBV28 and TRBJ1-1; D possibly corresponds to TRBD1 (6 bases). Germline CDR1 MDHEN, CDR2 SYDVKM. The CDR3 contains 20 residues. The V end lost 8 bases, the J end lost 1 base, and 32 bases lay between the germline ends.

In the case of this clone: Other DNA sequences in this sample translate to the same CDR3. V and J are TRBV9 and TRBJ2-1; 8 bases fit TRBD1. The ends lost 3 bases at V and 3 bases at J; junction bases unmatched: 2. Per germline, CDR1 SGDLS and CDR2 YYNGEE. This CDR3 region has 14 residues. In nucleotides, the CDR3 is TGTGCCAGCAGCGCCGGACAGGGCTACAATGAGCAGTTCTTC. This translates into CASSAGQGYNEQFF.

With respect to this clone: The same CDR3 also results from other DNA sequences found in this sample. This chain's CDR3 is CASSLLGGRETQYF. CDR3 DNA: TGTGCCAGCAGTTTACTAGGGGGTAGAGAGACCCAGTACTTC. The chain links TRBV27 to TRBJ2-5; a possible D gene is TRBD1 (6 bases). CDR3 length equals 14 residues. CDR1 and CDR2 from the germline V gene are MNHEY and SMNVEV (reference sequence). V gave up 2 bases and J gave up 4 bases, with 11 bases separating them.

Details on this clone: This same CDR3 is encoded by further DNA sequences in the sample. The gene calls are TRBV7-6 and TRBJ2-1, with unresolved D. Germline V lookup: CDR1 SGHVS, CDR2 FNYEAQ. V lost 2 bases and J lost 8, with 7 bases in between. The CDR3 spans 12 residues. In nucleotides, the CDR3 is TGTGCCAGCAGCTTATCGGGCGATGAGCAGTTCTTC. This gives the protein CASSLSGDEQFF.

J is TRBJ1-5 and V is TRBV5-6; 11 bases match TRBD1. The V gene end was trimmed by 4 bases and the J gene end by 4 bases; junction bases not matched to a gene: 4. Germline CDR1 is SGHDT and CDR2 is YYEEEE. The CDR3 length is 15 residues. The CDR3 is CASSIGQGANQPQHF. The CDR3 region has the DNA TGTGCCAGCAGCATAGGACAGGGGGCAAATCAGCCCCAGCATTTT. Full variable domain (rest looked up from reference TRBV5-6 and TRBJ1-5): DAGVTQSPTHLIKTRGQQVTLRCSPKSGHDTVSWYQQALGQGPQFIFQYYEEEERQRGNFPDRFSGHQFPNYSSELNVNALLLGDSALYLCASSIGQGANQPQHFGDGTRLSIL.

CDR3 residues: CSSTLTGELFF. The CDR3 DNA reads TGCAGCTCGACCCTAACCGGGGAGCTGTTTTTT. V and J are TRBV29-1 and TRBJ2-2; no clear D gene. This CDR3 comprises 11 residues. V dropped 8 bases and J dropped 5 bases, with 9 bases sitting between them. The germline V gene encodes CDR1 SQVTM and CDR2 ANQGSEA.

This chain links TRBV6-1 with TRBJ2-7; D could derive from TRBD1 or TRBD2 (6 bases each). The V end lost 1 base, the J end lost 6 bases, and 13 bases lay between the germline ends. The CDR3 extends over 14 amino acids. Germline CDR1 reads MNHNS; CDR2 reads SASEGT. As DNA, the CDR3 is TGTGCCAGCAGTGAAGATGGGGGGCCCAGCGAGCAGTACTTC. Translated, it gives CASSEDGGPSEQYF.

The chain joins TRBV29-1 to TRBJ2-1, with 10 bases aligning to TRBD2. The CDR3 has 15 amino acids. V trimming: 5 bases; J trimming: 6 bases; junction bases outside the gene matches: 10. The germline V gene encodes CDR1 SQVTM and CDR2 ANQGSEA. The DNA for the CDR3 is TGCAGCGTTAGCAAAGCGGGAGGGTCCCCCAATGAGCAGTTCTTC. Translating gives CSVSKAGGSPNEQFF.

The genes are TRBV7-8 and TRBJ2-2; a weak D match, TRBD2 (5 bases). The ends were cut back, 3 bases at V and 5 bases at J, with 19 bases in the middle. There are 17 residues in the CDR3. Germline CDR1 reads SGHVS; CDR2 reads FQNEAQ. This CDR3 is CASSFSPRRDNTGELFF. The CDR3 region has the DNA TGTGCCAGCAGCTTTTCCCCCCGACGGGATAATACCGGGGAGCTGTTTTTT.

This chain links TRBV6-6 with TRBJ2-3, with D perhaps matching TRBD2 (6 bases). Trimming took 5 bases from V and 0 from J, leaving 15 bases between them. This CDR3 spans 16 amino acids. The germline V gene has CDR1 MNHNY and CDR2 SVGAGI (reference sequence). This chain's CDR3 is CASSRPQRVSTDTQYF. The CDR3 nucleotides read TGTGCCAGCAGTCGCCCTCAGCGGGTTAGCACAGATACGCAGTATTTT.

V is TRBV4-2 and J is TRBJ2-2; a weak D match, TRBD1 (6 bases). Germline lookup yields CDR1 LGHNA and CDR2 YNFKEQ. The CDR3 extends over 17 amino acids. V lost 0 bases to trimming and J lost 1 base, with 12 bases between them. CDR3 DNA: TGTGCCAGCAGCCAAGATACCGGACAGATGAACACCGGGGAGCTGTTTTTT. Its translation is CASSQDTGQMNTGELFF.

The table lists this clone with a count of one. The chain combines TRBV4-1 with TRBJ2-7; the D gene is possibly TRBD2 (5 bases). The CDR3 length is 14 residues. Germline-derived CDR1 and CDR2 are MGHRA and YSYEKL. The germline V and J ends were trimmed by 1 base and 7 bases, with 14 bases remaining between them. CDR3 sequence reads: CASSQGVGSGEQYF. The CDR3 coding sequence is TGCGCCAGCAGCCAAGGGGTGGGATCGGGGGAGCAGTACTTC.

V and J are TRBV27 and TRBJ2-5; D perhaps matches TRBD2 (5 bases). Germline values: CDR1 MNHEY, CDR2 SMNVEV (reference sequence). The CDR3 has 10 residues. The V gene lost 10 bases and the J gene lost 3 bases, with 6 bases spanning the gap. CDR3 in amino acids: CATGKETQYF. Written as DNA, the CDR3 is TGTGCCACGGGAAAAGAGACCCAGTACTTC.

This clone was counted once. The chain has TRBV28 and TRBJ1-2; the match to TRBD1 covers 7 bases. Per the germline V gene, CDR1 is MDHEN and CDR2 is SYDVKM. V shed 5 bases and J 2 bases; nucleotides not matched to a gene: 5. The CDR3 consists of 14 residues. In nucleotides, the CDR3 is TGTGCCAGCAGTCCCCAGGGACAGAACTATGGCTACACCTTC. Residues: CASSPQGQNYGYTF.

The chain uses TRBV28 and TRBJ2-7; D is possibly TRBD2 (6 bases). Trimming stripped 4 bases from V and 7 bases from J, with 23 bases between. Germline loops: CDR1 MDHEN, CDR2 SYDVKM. This CDR3 comprises 16 residues. The CDR3 DNA follows: TGTGCCAGCAGTTGGGAGAGCGGGCAGCTAAAAAGGGAGCAGTACTTC. Its protein is CASSWESGQLKREQYF.

The chain carries TRBV10-3 and TRBJ1-2, with 7 bases lining up with TRBD1. Germline lookup yields CDR1 ENHRY and CDR2 SYGVKD. V lost 6 bases and J lost 3; bases outside the gene matches: 7. The CDR3 extends over 14 amino acids. CDR3 in amino acids: CAISSTGLDYGYTF. The CDR3, as DNA: TGTGCCATCAGCTCGACAGGGCTGGACTATGGCTACACCTTC.

The V call is TRBV11-2, the J call TRBJ2-3; D may be TRBD1 or TRBD2 (6 bases each). Germline V gene lookup returns CDR1 SGHAT and CDR2 FQNNGV. The CDR3 contains 14 residues. Trimming shortened V by 4 bases and J by 8 bases, and 16 bases separated the two germline ends. The CDR3 is CASSYFSGAGTQYF. CDR3 nucleotide sequence: TGTGCCAGCAGCTATTTCTCGGGGGCCGGTACGCAGTATTTT.